The sample holds a few counts of the clone carrying this TCR beta chain. These data belong to a study of lymphopenia after photon versus proton radiotherapy. Profiled with immunoSEQ multiplex PCR; TCRdb holds only in-frame clones, not every one. Of tens of thousands of clones listed, roughly 80% are singletons. The CDR3 loop spans 15 amino acids. Per the germline V gene, CDR1 is SGHRS and CDR2 is YFSETQ. Unmatched junction bases numbered 6, after V lost 3 bases and J lost 1 base. Sequenced material: peripheral blood, taken from a patient treated with proton-based radiotherapy. This TCR came from a woman in her sixties or seventies with pancreatic cancer. The chain links TRBV5-1 to TRBJ1-1; 7 bases align to TRBD1. In nucleotides, the CDR3 is TGCGCCAGCAGCTCAGGGGGGGCGAGGAACACTGAAGCTTTCTTT. This gives the protein CASSSGGARNTEAFF.